The next 17 T cell receptor beta chains were all read from a single sample in a study of blood T cell repertoires in COVID-19. Assay: immunoSEQ multiplex PCR; the TCRdb copy retains only in-frame clones and omits some. The table has around 220,000 clones, about 84% seen once. The specimen was peripheral blood. The receptors originated from an elderly woman with COVID-19, enrolled during active disease.

This clone was seen a single time. This chain joins TRBV5-1 and TRBJ2-3, with 8 bases matching TRBD1. Looked up from germline, CDR1 is SGHRS and CDR2 is YFSETQ. CDR3 length: 15 amino acids. V shed 4 bases, J shed 2 bases, and the junction held 6 bases outside the gene matches. In DNA, the CDR3 is TGCGCCAGCAGCACCCGGACAGGGATCACAGATACGCAGTATTTT. Translated, it gives CASSTRTGITDTQYF.

The chain carries TRBV5-6 and TRBJ2-5, with 14 bases matching TRBD2. CDR3 length: 15 amino acids. Germline loops: CDR1 SGHDT, CDR2 YYEEEE. The V and J ends lost 4 bases and 3 bases, in that order; junction bases with no gene match: 2. The CDR3 bases are TGTGCCAGCAGCAGACTAGCGGGAGGGGAAGAGACCCAGTACTTC. This sequence encodes CASSRLAGGEETQYF.

The chain has TRBV19 and TRBJ1-3; 7 nucleotides agree with TRBD1. This CDR3 comprises 14 residues. CDR1 LNHDA and CDR2 SQIVND come from the germline V gene (reference sequence). Losses at the gene ends were 7 bases for V and 8 bases for J; bases not matched to a gene: 11. The CDR3 is CASTITGTVDTIYF. DNA for the CDR3: TGTGCCAGTACCATTACCGGGACAGTAGACACCATATATTTT.

This clone came up a few times. The rearrangement joins TRBV10-2 to TRBJ1-2; D unresolved. Germline V gene data show CDR1 as WSHSY and CDR2 as SAAADI. Trimming removed 2 bases at V and 1 base at J, with 20 bases between. This CDR3 region has 18 residues. The DNA for the CDR3 is TGCGCCAGCAGTGAGAGCGGACCGTCGCCCTATGTTAACTATGGCTACACCTTC. It codes for CASSESGPSPYVNYGYTF.

V usage is TRBV29-1 and J usage is TRBJ1-2; D uncertain. Germline V lookup: CDR1 SQVTM, CDR2 ANQGSEA. Deletions cut 4 bases from V and 3 bases from J, with 6 bases between. The CDR3 has 11 amino acids. The CDR3 is CSVARDYGYTF. The CDR3, as DNA: TGCAGCGTTGCCCGGGACTATGGCTACACCTTC.

The chain couples TRBV19 to TRBJ2-2; 7 positions match TRBD1. V lost 5 bases and J lost 8; bases outside the gene matches: 14. The CDR3 sequence is 16 residues long. Germline loops: CDR1 LNHDA, CDR2 SQIVND (reference sequence). CDR3 DNA: TGTGCCAGTAGTTCAAGGCGGCAGGGGGATGGAGGGGAGCTGTTTTTT. Translated, it gives CASSSRRQGDGGELFF.

This clone was found once. The V call is TRBV9, the J call TRBJ2-2; 7 bases map to TRBD2. The V gene end was trimmed by 3 bases and the J gene end by 0 bases; junction bases not matched to a gene: 5. The CDR3 extends over 16 amino acids. Germline-derived CDR1 and CDR2 are SGDLS and YYNGEE. The CDR3 DNA is TGTGCCAGCAGCGAACGGGGGGACCCGAACACCGGGGAGCTGTTTTTT. Its protein is CASSERGDPNTGELFF.

This rearrangement joins TRBV7-9 to TRBJ1-2; TRBD1 matches 8 bases. This CDR3 contains 15 residues. V trimming: 4 bases; J trimming: 4 bases; junction bases outside the gene matches: 8. CDR1 is SEHNR, CDR2 FQNEAQ, per germline (reference sequence). Here the CDR3 DNA reads TGTGCCAGCAGCTCCGGGACAGGCGATTCCTATGGCTACACCTTC. It is translated as CASSSGTGDSYGYTF.

This sequence joins TRBV10-3 and TRBJ1-2; D is perhaps TRBD1 (5 bases). The CDR3 is 13 amino acids. V was pared by 9 bases and J by 0 bases, with 11 bases between. Looked up from germline, CDR1 is ENHRY and CDR2 is SYGVKD. The CDR3 reads CAMQDIANYGYTF. CDR3 in DNA: TGTGCCATGCAGGACATAGCTAACTATGGCTACACCTTC.

V and J are TRBV5-4 and TRBJ2-1; the match to TRBD2 covers 9 bases. The J segment lost 7 bases and the V segment lost 0 bases, leaving 8 bases of the junction unmatched. The length of the CDR3 is 16 residues. From germline, CDR1 is SGHNT and CDR2 YYREEE (reference sequence). DNA for the CDR3: TGTGCCAGCAGCTTGGAGGCGGGAGGGCCCTTGAATGAGCAGTTCTTC. This translates into CASSLEAGGPLNEQFF.

The CDR3 nucleotides are TGTGCCAGCAGCCCCCCTGACAGGGGGAGGGCCAACGTCCTGACTTTC. This translates into CASSPPDRGRANVLTF. This chain joins TRBV5-4 and TRBJ2-6, with TRBD1 identical over 9 bases. Germline V CDR1 and CDR2: SGHNT, YYREEE (reference sequence). The CDR3 runs to 16 residues. Trimming cost V 4 bases and J 5 bases; bases outside gene matches: 7.

V gene TRBV18 combines with J gene TRBJ1-2; 8 bases align to TRBD1. The CDR3 is made up of 17 amino acids. CDR1 KGHSH and CDR2 LQKENI come from the germline V gene. The V segment lost 3 bases and the J segment 0 bases; nucleotides outside the gene matches: 9. CDR3 sequence reads: CASSPPTGEKANYGYTF. In DNA form, the CDR3 reads TGTGCCAGCTCACCCCCGACAGGGGAAAAAGCTAACTATGGCTACACCTTC.

The J gene is TRBJ2-4, the V gene TRBV6-5, with 10 bases identical to TRBD2. CDR1 and CDR2 from the germline V gene are MNHEY and SVGAGI. The CDR3 sequence is 15 residues long. Unmatched junction bases numbered 6, after V lost 5 bases and J lost 5 bases. CDR3 DNA sequence: TGTGCCAGCAGTCTAACCGGGACTAGCGAAAACATTCAGTACTTC. It codes for CASSLTGTSENIQYF.

The rearrangement links TRBV18 to TRBJ1-2, with 9 bases fitting TRBD1. The CDR3 loop spans 14 amino acids. The germline V gene encodes CDR1 KGHSH and CDR2 LQKENI. Unmatched junction bases numbered 4, after V lost 3 bases and J lost 5 bases. This chain's CDR3 is CASSPWDREYGYTF. CDR3 DNA: TGTGCCAGCTCACCTTGGGACAGGGAATATGGCTACACCTTC.

The gene calls are TRBV5-4 and TRBJ2-5; TRBD2 is a possible D gene (6 bases). V was clipped by 1 base and J by 5 bases, with 12 bases between them. Germline loops: CDR1 SGHNT, CDR2 YYREEE (reference sequence). The length of the CDR3 is 14 residues. Here the CDR3 reads CASSLNSREETQYF. The CDR3 nucleotides read TGTGCCAGCAGCTTGAATAGTCGGGAGGAGACCCAGTACTTC.

The gene calls are TRBV28 and TRBJ1-4; TRBD1 matches at 10 bases. The length of the CDR3 is 15 residues. The V and J ends lost 9 bases and 7 bases, in that order; junction bases with no gene match: 11. Germline-derived CDR1 and CDR2 are MDHEN and SYDVKM. The DNA of the CDR3 is TGTGCCAGTTCTACGCCAGGGACAGGGGTTGAAAAACTGTTTTTT. Protein sequence: CASSTPGTGVEKLFF.

The chain carries TRBV5-1 and TRBJ2-1, with D tentatively TRBD1 (6 bases). From germline, CDR1 is SGHRS and CDR2 YFSETQ. This CDR3 region has 14 residues. V was shortened by 0 bases and J by 7 bases, with 11 bases between the two germline ends. CDR3 sequence: CASSLGGPENEQFF. In nucleotides, the CDR3 is TGCGCCAGCAGCTTGGGGGGGCCCGAAAATGAGCAGTTCTTC.